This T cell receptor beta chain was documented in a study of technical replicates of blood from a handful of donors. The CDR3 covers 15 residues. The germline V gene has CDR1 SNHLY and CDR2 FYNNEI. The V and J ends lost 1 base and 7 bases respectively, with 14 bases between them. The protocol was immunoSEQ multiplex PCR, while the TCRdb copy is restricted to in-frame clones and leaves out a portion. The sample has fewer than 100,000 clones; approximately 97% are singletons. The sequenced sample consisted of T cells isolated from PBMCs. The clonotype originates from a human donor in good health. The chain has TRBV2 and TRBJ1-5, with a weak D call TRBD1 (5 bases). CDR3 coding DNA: TGTGCCAGCAGTGAAGTGCAACAGGTTGGGCAGCCCCAGCATTTT. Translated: CASSEVQQVGQPQHF.